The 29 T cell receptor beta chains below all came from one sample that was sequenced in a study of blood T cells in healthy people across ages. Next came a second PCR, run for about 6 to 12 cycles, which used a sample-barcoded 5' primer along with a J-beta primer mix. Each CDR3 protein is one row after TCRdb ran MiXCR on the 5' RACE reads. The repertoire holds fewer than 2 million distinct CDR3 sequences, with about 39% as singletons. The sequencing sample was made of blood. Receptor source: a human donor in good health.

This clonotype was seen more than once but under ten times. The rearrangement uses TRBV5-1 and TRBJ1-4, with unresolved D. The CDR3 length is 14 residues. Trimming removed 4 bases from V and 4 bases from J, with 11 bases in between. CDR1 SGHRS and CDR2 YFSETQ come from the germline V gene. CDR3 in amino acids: CASSHDSSNEKLFF. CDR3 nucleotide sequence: TGCGCCAGCAGCCATGACTCAAGTAATGAAAAACTGTTTTTT.

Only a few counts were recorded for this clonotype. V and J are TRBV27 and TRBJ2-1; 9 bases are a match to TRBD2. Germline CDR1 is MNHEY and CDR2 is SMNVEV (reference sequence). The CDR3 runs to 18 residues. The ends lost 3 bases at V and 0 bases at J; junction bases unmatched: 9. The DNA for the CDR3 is TGTGCCAGCAGTTTGATCGGACTAGCGAGTTACTCCTACAATGAGCAGTTCTTC. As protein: CASSLIGLASYSYNEQFF.

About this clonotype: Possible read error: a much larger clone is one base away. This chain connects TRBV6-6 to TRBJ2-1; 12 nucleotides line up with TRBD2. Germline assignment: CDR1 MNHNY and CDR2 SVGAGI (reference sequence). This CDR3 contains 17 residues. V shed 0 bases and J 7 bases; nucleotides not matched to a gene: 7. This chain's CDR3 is CASSYSIGLAGGNEQFF. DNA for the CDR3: TGTGCCAGCAGTTACTCGATAGGGCTAGCGGGGGGGAATGAGCAGTTCTTC.

The CDR3 reads CASQRDRSGGNTIYF. CDR3 nucleotide sequence: TGTGCCAGTCAACGGGACAGATCCGGGGGGAACACCATATATTTT. The chain joins TRBV12-3 or TRBV12-4 to TRBJ1-3; 7 bases fit TRBD1. Trimming cost V 9 bases and J 7 bases; bases outside gene matches: 15. The CDR3 has 15 residues.

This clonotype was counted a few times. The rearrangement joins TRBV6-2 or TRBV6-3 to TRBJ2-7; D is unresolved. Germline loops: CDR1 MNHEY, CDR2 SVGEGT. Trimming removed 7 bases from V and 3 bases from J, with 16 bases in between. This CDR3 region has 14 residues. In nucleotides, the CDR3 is TGTGCCAGCACCTTCGCTGGGGTGAGCTACGAGCAGTACTTC. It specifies CASTFAGVSYEQYF.

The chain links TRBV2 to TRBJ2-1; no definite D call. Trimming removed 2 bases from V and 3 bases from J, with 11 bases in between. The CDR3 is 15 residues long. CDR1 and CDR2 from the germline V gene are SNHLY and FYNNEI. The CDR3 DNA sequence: TGTGCCAGCAGTGAATATTTGGGTAACTACAATGAGCAGTTCTTC. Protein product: CASSEYLGNYNEQFF.

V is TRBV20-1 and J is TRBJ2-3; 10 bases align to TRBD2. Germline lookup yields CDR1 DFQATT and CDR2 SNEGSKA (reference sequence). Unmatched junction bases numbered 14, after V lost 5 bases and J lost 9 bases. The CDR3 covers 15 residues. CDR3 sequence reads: CSAPLLSGGAWTQYF. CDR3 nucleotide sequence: TGCAGTGCTCCCCTTCTGAGCGGGGGGGCATGGACGCAGTATTTT.

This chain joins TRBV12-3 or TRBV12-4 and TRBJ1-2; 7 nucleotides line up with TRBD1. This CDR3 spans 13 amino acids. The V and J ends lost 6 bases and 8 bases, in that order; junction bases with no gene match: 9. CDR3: CASSLKGALGYTF. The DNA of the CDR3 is TGTGCCAGCAGCCTGAAGGGGGCGTTAGGCTACACCTTC.

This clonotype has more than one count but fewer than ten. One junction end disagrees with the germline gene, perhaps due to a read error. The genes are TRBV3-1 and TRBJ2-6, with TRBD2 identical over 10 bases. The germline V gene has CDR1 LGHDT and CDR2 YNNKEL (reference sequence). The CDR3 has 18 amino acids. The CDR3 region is CVSSPIAGGYSGANVLTF. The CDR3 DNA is TGTGTCAGCAGCCCTATAGCGGGGGGCTACTCTGGGGCCAACGTCCTGACTTTC.

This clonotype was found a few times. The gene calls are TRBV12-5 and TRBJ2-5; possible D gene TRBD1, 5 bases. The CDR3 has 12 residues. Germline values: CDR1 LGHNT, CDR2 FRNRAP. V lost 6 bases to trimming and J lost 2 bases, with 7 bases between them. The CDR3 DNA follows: TGTGCTAGTGGGGACATTCAAGAGACCCAGTACTTC. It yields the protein CASGDIQETQYF.

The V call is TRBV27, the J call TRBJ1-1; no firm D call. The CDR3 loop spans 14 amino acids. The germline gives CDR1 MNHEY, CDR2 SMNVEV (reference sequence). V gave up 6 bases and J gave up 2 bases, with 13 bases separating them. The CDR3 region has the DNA TGTGCCAGCAGATTCCACAGAGAAAACACTGAAGCTTTCTTT. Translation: CASRFHRENTEAFF.

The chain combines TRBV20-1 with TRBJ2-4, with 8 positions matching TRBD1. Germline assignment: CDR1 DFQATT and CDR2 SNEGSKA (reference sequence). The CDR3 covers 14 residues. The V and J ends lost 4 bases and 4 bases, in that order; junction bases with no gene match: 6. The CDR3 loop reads CSATPYRGKNIQYF. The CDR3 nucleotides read TGCAGTGCTACCCCGTACAGGGGGAAAAACATTCAGTACTTC.

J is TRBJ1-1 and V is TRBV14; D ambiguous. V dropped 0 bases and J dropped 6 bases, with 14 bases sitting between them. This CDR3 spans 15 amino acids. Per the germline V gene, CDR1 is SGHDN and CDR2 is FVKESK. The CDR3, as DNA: TGTGCCAGCAGCCAAGATGATGGCCTATACGCTGAAGCTTTCTTT. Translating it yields CASSQDDGLYAEAFF.

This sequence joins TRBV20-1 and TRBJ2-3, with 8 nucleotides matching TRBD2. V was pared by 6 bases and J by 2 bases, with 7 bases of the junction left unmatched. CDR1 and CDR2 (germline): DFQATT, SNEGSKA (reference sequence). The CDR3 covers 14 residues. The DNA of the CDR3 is TGCAGTGCAGAAAGCGGGGGAGACACAGATACGCAGTATTTT. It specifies CSAESGGDTDTQYF.

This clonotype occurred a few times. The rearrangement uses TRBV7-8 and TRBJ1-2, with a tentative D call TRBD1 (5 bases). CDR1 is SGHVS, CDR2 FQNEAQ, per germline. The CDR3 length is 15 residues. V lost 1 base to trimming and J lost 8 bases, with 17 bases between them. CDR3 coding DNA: TGTGCCAGCAGCTTAGAAAGGAGGGGTCCGGTAGGCTACACCTTC. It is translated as CASSLERRGPVGYTF.

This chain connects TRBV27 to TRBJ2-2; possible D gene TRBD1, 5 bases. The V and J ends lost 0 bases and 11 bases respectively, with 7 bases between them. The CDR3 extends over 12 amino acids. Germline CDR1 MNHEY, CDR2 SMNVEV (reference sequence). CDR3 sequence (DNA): TGTGCCAGCAGTTTATCCAGGACAGAGCTGTTTTTT. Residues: CASSLSRTELFF.

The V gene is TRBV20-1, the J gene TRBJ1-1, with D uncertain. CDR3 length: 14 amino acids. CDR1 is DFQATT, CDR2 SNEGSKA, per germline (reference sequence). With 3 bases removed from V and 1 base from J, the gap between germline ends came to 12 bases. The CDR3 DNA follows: TGCAGTGCTAGGAAGCGATTGAGGAACACTGAAGCTTTCTTT. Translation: CSARKRLRNTEAFF.

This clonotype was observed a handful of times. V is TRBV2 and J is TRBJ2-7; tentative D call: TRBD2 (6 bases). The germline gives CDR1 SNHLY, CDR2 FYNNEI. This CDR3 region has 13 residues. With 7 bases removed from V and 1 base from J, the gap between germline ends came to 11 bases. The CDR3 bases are TGTGCCAGCATGGGGGGTCAGTCCTACGAGCAGTACTTC. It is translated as CASMGGQSYEQYF. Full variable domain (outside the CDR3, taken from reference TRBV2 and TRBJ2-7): EPEVTQTPSHQVTQMGQEVILRCVPISNHLYFYWYRQILGQKVEFLVSFYNNEISEKSEIFDDQFSVERPDGSNFTLKIRSTKLEDSAMYFCASMGGQSYEQYFGPGTRLTVT.

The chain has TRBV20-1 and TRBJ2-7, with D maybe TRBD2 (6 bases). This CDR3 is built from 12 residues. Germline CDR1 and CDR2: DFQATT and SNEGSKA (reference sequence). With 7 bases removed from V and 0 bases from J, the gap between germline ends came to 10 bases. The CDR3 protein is CSGAGSSYEQYF. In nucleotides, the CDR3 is TGCAGTGGCGCGGGAAGCTCCTACGAGCAGTACTTC.

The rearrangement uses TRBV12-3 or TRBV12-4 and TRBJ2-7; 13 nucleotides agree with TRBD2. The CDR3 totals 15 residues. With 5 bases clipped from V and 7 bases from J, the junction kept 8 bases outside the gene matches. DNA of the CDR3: TGTGCCAGCAGTCGATCTACTAGCGGGGGGGCGGAGCAGTACTTC. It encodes CASSRSTSGGAEQYF.

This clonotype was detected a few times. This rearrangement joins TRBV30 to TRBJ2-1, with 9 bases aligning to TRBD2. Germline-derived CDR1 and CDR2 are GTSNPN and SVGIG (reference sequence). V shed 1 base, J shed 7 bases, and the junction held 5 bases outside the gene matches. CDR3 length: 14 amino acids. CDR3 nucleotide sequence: TGTGCCTGGAGTGGCCTAGCGGGGAGTAATGAGCAGTTCTTC. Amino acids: CAWSGLAGSNEQFF.

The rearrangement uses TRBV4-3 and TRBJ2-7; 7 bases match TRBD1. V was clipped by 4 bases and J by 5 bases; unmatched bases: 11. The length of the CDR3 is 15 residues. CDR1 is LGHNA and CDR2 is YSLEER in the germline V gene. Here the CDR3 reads CASSPGTDVFHEQYF. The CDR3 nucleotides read TGCGCCAGCAGCCCCGGGACAGACGTTTTCCACGAGCAGTACTTC.

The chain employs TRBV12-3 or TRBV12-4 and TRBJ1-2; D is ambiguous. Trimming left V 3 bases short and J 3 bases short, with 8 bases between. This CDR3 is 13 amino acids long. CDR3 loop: CASSFTFHYGYTF. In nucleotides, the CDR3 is TGTGCCAGCAGTTTTACATTCCACTATGGCTACACCTTC.

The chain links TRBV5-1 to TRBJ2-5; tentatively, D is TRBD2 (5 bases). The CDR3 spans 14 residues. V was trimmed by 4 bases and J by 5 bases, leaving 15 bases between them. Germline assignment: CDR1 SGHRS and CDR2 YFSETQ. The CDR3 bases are TGCGCCAGCAGCGCGGGCCCAGGAGAGGAGACCCAGTACTTC. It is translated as CASSAGPGEETQYF.

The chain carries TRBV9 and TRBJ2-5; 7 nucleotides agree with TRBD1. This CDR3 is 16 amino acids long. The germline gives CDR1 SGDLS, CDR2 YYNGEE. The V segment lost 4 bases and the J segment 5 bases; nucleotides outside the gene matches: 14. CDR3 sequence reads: CASSFRQGMVSETQYF. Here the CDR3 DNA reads TGTGCCAGCAGCTTCCGACAGGGAATGGTTTCGGAGACCCAGTACTTC.

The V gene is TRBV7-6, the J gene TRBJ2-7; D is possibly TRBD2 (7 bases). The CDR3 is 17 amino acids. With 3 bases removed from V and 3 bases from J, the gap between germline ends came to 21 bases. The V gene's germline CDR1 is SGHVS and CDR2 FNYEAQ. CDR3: CASSFAGRGTLNYEQYF. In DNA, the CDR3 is TGTGCCAGCAGCTTTGCGGGGCGGGGGACATTAAACTACGAGCAGTACTTC.

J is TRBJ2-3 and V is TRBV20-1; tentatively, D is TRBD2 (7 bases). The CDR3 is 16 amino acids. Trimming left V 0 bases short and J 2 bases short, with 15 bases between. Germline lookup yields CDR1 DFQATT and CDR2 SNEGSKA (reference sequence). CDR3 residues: CSARDLGGGITDTQYF. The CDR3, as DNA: TGCAGTGCTAGAGATCTAGGCGGGGGCATCACAGATACGCAGTATTTT.

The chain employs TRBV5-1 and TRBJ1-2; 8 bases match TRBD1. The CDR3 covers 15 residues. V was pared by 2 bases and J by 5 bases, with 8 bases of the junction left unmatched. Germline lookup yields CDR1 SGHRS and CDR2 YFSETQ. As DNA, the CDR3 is TGCGCCAGCAGCTTAAGGACAGGGCAGGGGTATGGCTACACCTTC. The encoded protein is CASSLRTGQGYGYTF. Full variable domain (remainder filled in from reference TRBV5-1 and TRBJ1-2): KAGVTQTPRYLIKTRGQQVTLSCSPISGHRSVSWYQQTPGQGLQFLFEYFSETQRNKGNFPGRFSGRQFSNSRSEMNVSTLELGDSALYLCASSLRTGQGYGYTFGSGTRLTVV.

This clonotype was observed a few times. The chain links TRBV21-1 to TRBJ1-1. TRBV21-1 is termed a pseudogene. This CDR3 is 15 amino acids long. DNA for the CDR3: TGTGCCAGCAGGATAGGGGAGATAGCCGTCACTGAAGCTTTCTTT. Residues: CASRIGEIAVTEAFF.